A selection of T cell receptor beta chains follows, all from one sample in a study of cytomegalovirus exposure and HLA in healthy donors. Sequencing was performed with immunoSEQ multiplex PCR; in TCRdb, only in-frame clones are kept and a portion is missing. The table shows about 170,000 clones, with about three quarters occurring only once. Sequences were obtained from PBMCs. These receptor sequences come from a woman in her 30s in good health and CMV-seropositive. Both conserved end residues are part of each CDR3. The order of the fields is CDR3 protein, CDR3 DNA, V gene, J gene, D gene, clone size. A D gene is named only where the DNA matches it firmly. For some rows the clone size is stated as once, few or many, or as a class when expanded; others skip it.

CDR3: CASTAIGGYGYTF
DNA: TGTGCCAGCACAGCAATCGGGGGCTATGGCTACACCTTC
V: TRBV2
J: TRBJ1-2
D: -
size: -

CDR3: CASRRPGQDYGYTF
DNA: TGTGCCAGCAGGCGACCGGGACAGGACTATGGCTACACCTTC
V: TRBV28
J: TRBJ1-2
D: TRBD1
size: -

CDR3: CASSPAGSGSGSYNEQFF
DNA: TGTGCCAGCAGTCCAGCAGGTAGCGGGAGTGGGTCCTACAATGAGCAGTTCTTC
V: TRBV9
J: TRBJ2-1
D: TRBD2
size: -

CDR3: CASSQEGGGTLGPEAFF
DNA: TGCGCCAGCAGCCAAGAAGGTGGAGGGACTTTGGGACCTGAAGCTTTCTTT
V: TRBV4-1
J: TRBJ1-1
D: -
size: -

CDR3: CASSAFTGAGGYTF
DNA: TGTGCCAGCAGTGCTTTTACAGGGGCTGGGGGCTACACCTTC
V: TRBV2
J: TRBJ1-2
D: TRBD1
size: few

CDR3: CTSSPVTAAEKLFF
DNA: TGTACCAGCTCACCAGTCACAGCGGCAGAAAAACTGTTTTTT
V: TRBV18
J: TRBJ1-4
D: -
size: -

CDR3: CAINRTPPGTPNTEAFF
DNA: TGTGCCATCAACCGAACTCCCCCGGGGACACCGAACACTGAAGCTTTCTTT
V: TRBV10-3
J: TRBJ1-1
D: -
size: -

CDR3: CASSQDGSSYEQHF
DNA: TGTGCCAGCAGCCAAGACGGGAGCTCCTACGAGCAGCACTTC
V: TRBV4-2
J: TRBJ2-7
D: -
size: -

CDR3: CASSPPGIGGASNEKLFF
DNA: TGTGCCAGCAGTCCTCCCGGGATTGGGGGGGCGTCTAATGAAAAACTGTTTTTT
V: TRBV27
J: TRBJ1-4
D: -
size: -

CDR3: CASRTTGNEKLFF
DNA: TGTGCCAGCAGAACGACCGGGAATGAAAAACTGTTTTTT
V: TRBV27
J: TRBJ1-4
D: -
size: -

CDR3: CASTSPTEGDTQYF
DNA: TGTGCCAGCACCTCCCCCACAGAGGGAGATACGCAGTATTTT
V: TRBV6-1
J: TRBJ2-3
D: -
size: -

CDR3: CASSPRGTSGAANTGELFF
DNA: TGTGCCAGTAGTCCCCGGGGGACTAGCGGGGCCGCGAACACCGGGGAGCTGTTTTTT
V: TRBV19
J: TRBJ2-2
D: TRBD2
size: -

CDR3: CASSARDGSNYGYTF
DNA: TGTGCCAGCAGTGCCAGAGACGGGTCTAACTATGGCTACACCTTC
V: TRBV25-1
J: TRBJ1-2
D: -
size: -

CDR3: CASSIRTGNTEAFF
DNA: TGTGCCAGTAGTATTCGGACTGGGAACACTGAAGCTTTCTTT
V: TRBV19
J: TRBJ1-1
D: -
size: -

CDR3: CASSPREDNEQYF
DNA: TGTGCCAGCAGCCCCAGGGAAGATAACGAGCAGTACTTC
V: TRBV6-5
J: TRBJ2-7
D: -
size: -

CDR3: CASSSTGQPQHF
DNA: TGTGCCAGCAGCTCCACCGGTCAGCCCCAGCATTTT
V: TRBV7-3
J: TRBJ1-5
D: -
size: -

CDR3: CASSQDSGYPYEQYF
DNA: TGTGCCAGCAGCCAGGACAGTGGCTACCCCTACGAGCAGTACTTC
V: TRBV14
J: TRBJ2-7
D: -
size: -

CDR3: CASSPLTRTSGRRLSSYEQYF
DNA: TGTGCCAGCAGCCCCCTGACACGGACTAGCGGGAGGCGATTAAGCTCCTACGAGCAGTACTTC
V: TRBV27
J: TRBJ2-7
D: TRBD2
size: -

CDR3: CASSQEQYTEAFF
DNA: TGCGCCAGCAGCCAAGAGCAGTACACTGAAGCTTTCTTT
V: TRBV4-1
J: TRBJ1-1
D: -
size: -

CDR3: CASSLVYQGMVYDYTF
DNA: TGTGCCAGCAGCTTAGTTTATCAGGGGATGGTCTATGACTACACCTTC
V: TRBV7-8
J: TRBJ1-2
D: -
size: -

CDR3: CASSRDLGWDIQYF
DNA: TGTGCCAGCAGCCGGGACTTAGGGTGGGACATTCAGTACTTC
V: TRBV11-3
J: TRBJ2-4
D: -
size: few

CDR3: CASSQDREGAPYGYTF
DNA: TGCGCCAGCAGCCAAGATCGGGAGGGGGCCCCCTATGGCTACACCTTC
V: TRBV4-1
J: TRBJ1-2
D: TRBD1
size: -

CDR3: CASQTGGAEQYF
DNA: TGTGCCAGCCAAACAGGGGGTGCCGAGCAGTACTTC
V: TRBV6-5
J: TRBJ2-7
D: TRBD1
size: -

CDR3: CASSQETGFTGANVLTF
DNA: TGTGCCAGCTCACAGGAAACAGGGTTCACTGGGGCCAACGTCCTGACTTTC
V: TRBV18
J: TRBJ2-6
D: -
size: -

CDR3: CASSLWAGGFGYTF
DNA: TGTGCCAGCAGTTTATGGGCAGGGGGTTTTGGCTACACCTTC
V: TRBV28
J: TRBJ1-2
D: TRBD1
size: -

CDR3: CASRLYWQINEKLFF
DNA: TGTGCCAGCAGGTTATATTGGCAGATTAATGAAAAACTGTTTTTT
V: TRBV6-5
J: TRBJ1-4
D: -
size: -

CDR3: CASSPSGTRGSYNEQFF
DNA: TGTGCCAGTAGCCCATCCGGGACTAGGGGCTCCTACAATGAGCAGTTCTTC
V: TRBV19
J: TRBJ2-1
D: TRBD2
size: -

CDR3: CASSSGAGRGNQPQHF
DNA: TGTGCCAGCAGTTCAGGGGCGGGGAGGGGCAATCAGCCCCAGCATTTT
V: TRBV28
J: TRBJ1-5
D: -
size: -

CDR3: CASSLDPGGRADTQYF
DNA: TGTGCCAGCAGCTTAGATCCTGGCGGGAGGGCAGATACGCAGTATTTT
V: TRBV11-3
J: TRBJ2-3
D: TRBD2
size: -

CDR3: CASSLGVQGAYGYTF
DNA: TGTGCCAGCAGCTTAGGCGTACAGGGAGCCTATGGCTACACCTTC
V: TRBV11-3
J: TRBJ1-2
D: -
size: -

CDR3: CAWSVTGKQFGYTF
DNA: TGTGCCTGGAGTGTAACAGGGAAGCAATTTGGCTACACCTTC
V: TRBV30
J: TRBJ1-2
D: -
size: few

CDR3: CASSLASGPYNEQFF
DNA: TGTGCCAGCAGCTTGGCTAGCGGACCTTACAATGAGCAGTTCTTC
V: TRBV5-6
J: TRBJ2-1
D: TRBD2
size: -

CDR3: CSVWTSGSTETQYF
DNA: TGCAGCGTTTGGACTAGCGGGAGTACGGAGACCCAGTACTTC
V: TRBV29-1
J: TRBJ2-5
D: TRBD2
size: once

CDR3: CASRTSGRAKEQYF
DNA: TGTGCCAGCAGGACTAGCGGGAGGGCGAAGGAGCAGTACTTC
V: TRBV25-1
J: TRBJ2-7
D: TRBD2
size: -

CDR3: CASQDRVGYNEQFF
DNA: TGTGCCAGCCAAGACAGGGTCGGGTACAATGAGCAGTTCTTC
V: TRBV7-2
J: TRBJ2-1
D: TRBD1
size: -

CDR3: CASSLYPLGGNYGYTF
DNA: TGTGCCAGCAGTCTATATCCCCTAGGCGGGAACTATGGCTACACCTTC
V: TRBV27
J: TRBJ1-2
D: -
size: -

CDR3: CASNPGTANTEAFF
DNA: TGTGCCAGTAACCCCGGGACAGCGAACACTGAAGCTTTCTTT
V: TRBV19
J: TRBJ1-1
D: TRBD1
size: -

CDR3: CASSQENGFLNTEAFF
DNA: TGCGCCAGCAGCCAAGAAAACGGGTTTCTGAACACTGAAGCTTTCTTT
V: TRBV4-1
J: TRBJ1-1
D: -
size: -

CDR3: CASRPTGLRDEQYF
DNA: TGTGCCAGCAGACCAACAGGGCTAAGGGACGAGCAGTACTTC
V: TRBV6-1
J: TRBJ2-7
D: -
size: -

CDR3: CASSPTGGHHEQYF
DNA: TGTGCCAGCAGCCCAACGGGAGGGCACCACGAGCAGTACTTC
V: TRBV6-5
J: TRBJ2-7
D: TRBD2
size: -

CDR3: CASSLEAGGGTGELFF
DNA: TGCGCCAGCAGCTTGGAAGCGGGAGGAGGGACCGGGGAGCTGTTTTTT
V: TRBV5-1
J: TRBJ2-2
D: TRBD2
size: -

CDR3: CASSYGQLPYGYTF
DNA: TGCGCCAGCAGTTACGGACAGCTCCCCTATGGCTACACCTTC
V: TRBV5-1
J: TRBJ1-2
D: -
size: -